This entry lists 24 T cell receptor beta chains sequenced from one sample in a study of PD-1 blockade in classical Hodgkin lymphoma (dated by TCRdb to about 2020). The library was produced with the immunoSEQ multiplex PCR assay. TCRdb mirrors the immuneACCESS table, restricted to in-frame sequences. Some clones are absent from its copies; in checked studies, under half trace to an unresolved V gene, and the reason for the others is unknown. The sample profile shows 110,000 or so clones; 80% to 90% of them were found once. 20% of the sample lies in the top ten. The sample's time point label, decoded: cycle 2 day 1 (C2D1) of nivolumab. Every trial patient had relapsed after autologous stem cell transplantation, and cohorts A, B and C differed in prior brentuximab vedotin exposure. This sample comprised peripheral blood mononuclear cells (PBMCs), obtained before the second cycle of nivolumab. Receptor source: a human donor with classical Hodgkin lymphoma.

This clone was detected a few times. The V and J genes are TRBV15 and TRBJ1-5, with 7 bases lining up with TRBD1. The V segment lost 0 bases and the J segment 4 bases; nucleotides outside the gene matches: 9. Germline loops: CDR1 LNHNV, CDR2 YYDKDF (reference sequence). The CDR3 is made up of 17 amino acids. For the CDR3, the DNA is TGTGCCACCAGCAGAGATACCCCCACAGGGGATAATCAGCCCCAGCATTTT. This translates into CATSRDTPTGDNQPQHF.

This chain links TRBV20-1 with TRBJ2-7; D gene ambiguous. CDR3 length: 11 residues. Germline assignment: CDR1 DFQATT and CDR2 SNEGSKA (reference sequence). The V gene lost 5 bases and the J gene lost 6 bases, with 11 bases spanning the gap. As DNA, the CDR3 is TGCAGTGCTCACCGCGCCGCCGAGCAGTACTTC. Translating gives CSAHRAAEQYF.

The rearrangement links TRBV11-3 to TRBJ2-2, with 8 positions matching TRBD1. Trimming took 4 bases from V and 7 from J; bases not matched to a gene: 8. The CDR3 totals 15 residues. Germline V gene lookup returns CDR1 SGHNT and CDR2 YENEEA. The CDR3 DNA sequence: TGTGCCAGCAGCTCCCCAGACGACAGGGGCGGGGAGCTGTTTTTT. It is translated as CASSSPDDRGGELFF.

This clone was picked up a small number of times. J is TRBJ1-3 and V is TRBV2; D ambiguous. V gave up 2 bases and J gave up 0 bases, with 5 bases separating them. CDR3 length: 14 residues. Germline loops: CDR1 SNHLY, CDR2 FYNNEI. The CDR3 nucleotides are TGTGCCAGCAGTGAATATACCTCTGGAAACACCATATATTTT. Translated, it gives CASSEYTSGNTIYF.

The rearrangement links TRBV4-1 to TRBJ2-7, with 10 positions matching TRBD2. J lost 5 bases, V lost 1 base, and 5 bases had no gene match. Germline V gene lookup returns CDR1 MGHRA and CDR2 YSYEKL. The CDR3 is made up of 15 amino acids. The CDR3 protein is CASSQGPLAGDEQYF. The CDR3 DNA reads as TGCGCCAGCAGCCAAGGTCCCCTAGCGGGAGACGAGCAGTACTTC.

The genes are TRBV5-5 and TRBJ2-7, with 7 bases that match TRBD1. The CDR3 totals 15 residues. CDR1 is SGHKS, CDR2 YYEKEE, per germline (reference sequence). V shed 4 bases and J 4 bases; nucleotides not matched to a gene: 11. CDR3 nucleotide sequence: TGTGCCAGCAGCCCCGACAGGGCCCCGGATTACGAGCAGTACTTC. Its translation is CASSPDRAPDYEQYF.

This rearrangement joins TRBV7-2 to TRBJ2-3; 7 positions agree with TRBD2. Germline CDR1 is SGHTA and CDR2 is FQGNSA. The CDR3 covers 16 residues. The V and J ends lost 1 base and 2 bases, in that order; junction bases with no gene match: 6. The CDR3 here is CASSLGLAASTDTQYF. As DNA, the CDR3 is TGTGCCAGCAGCTTAGGCCTAGCGGCATCCACAGATACGCAGTATTTT. Full variable domain (remainder filled in from reference TRBV7-2 and TRBJ2-3): GAGVSQSPSNKVTEKGKDVELRCDPISGHTALYWYRQSLGQGLEFLIYFQGNSAPDKSGLPSDRFSAERTGGSVSTLTIQRTQQEDSAVYLCASSLGLAASTDTQYFGPGTRLTVL.

This clone was observed a handful of times. This chain joins TRBV4-1 and TRBJ1-5; 7 bases align to TRBD1. This CDR3 comprises 13 residues. CDR1 is MGHRA, CDR2 YSYEKL, per germline. The J segment lost 4 bases and the V segment lost 3 bases, leaving 0 bases of the junction unmatched. The CDR3 here is CASSQGQNQPQHF. The CDR3 bases are TGCGCCAGCAGCCAGGGACAGAATCAGCCCCAGCATTTT.

The gene calls are TRBV2 and TRBJ2-6, with 7 bases matching TRBD1. After removal of 9 bases from V and 0 bases from J, the junction contained 14 bases not matched to a gene. The CDR3 is made up of 18 amino acids. Per germline, CDR1 SNHLY and CDR2 FYNNEI. CDR3 loop: CASTPRTGLSSGANVLTF. CDR3 in DNA: TGTGCCAGTACGCCCCGGACAGGCCTTAGCTCTGGGGCCAACGTCCTGACTTTC. Full variable domain (outside the CDR3, taken from reference TRBV2 and TRBJ2-6): EPEVTQTPSHQVTQMGQEVILRCVPISNHLYFYWYRQILGQKVEFLVSFYNNEISEKSEIFDDQFSVERPDGSNFTLKIRSTKLEDSAMYFCASTPRTGLSSGANVLTFGAGSRLTVL.

The V and J genes are TRBV14 and TRBJ2-1; 9 bases are shared with TRBD2. Germline CDR1 and CDR2: SGHDN and FVKESK. V was clipped by 0 bases and J by 4 bases; unmatched bases: 13. The CDR3 contains 19 residues. The chain's CDR3 is CASSQDGSTSGHLYNEQFF. CDR3 sequence (DNA): TGTGCCAGCAGCCAAGACGGCTCGACTAGCGGTCACCTTTACAATGAGCAGTTCTTC.

The gene calls are TRBV5-5 and TRBJ2-1; 7 nucleotides match TRBD2. The CDR3 runs to 15 residues. The ends lost 4 bases at V and 3 bases at J; junction bases unmatched: 7. Germline CDR1 SGHKS, CDR2 YYEKEE (reference sequence). The DNA for the CDR3 is TGTGCCAGCAGCATACACCTAGCGGTCTACAATGAGCAGTTCTTC. Translated: CASSIHLAVYNEQFF. Variable domain in full (rest from reference TRBV5-5 and TRBJ2-1): DAGVTQSPTHLIKTRGQQVTLRCSPISGHKSVSWYQQVLGQGPQFIFQYYEKEERGRGNFPDRFSARQFPNYSSELNVNALLLGDSALYLCASSIHLAVYNEQFFGPGTRLTVL.

This chain connects TRBV7-2 to TRBJ2-1; 9 positions agree with TRBD2. Germline V lookup: CDR1 SGHTA, CDR2 FQGNSA. The CDR3 runs to 15 residues. V was pared by 5 bases and J by 4 bases, with 6 bases of the junction left unmatched. CDR3 coding DNA: TGTGCCAGCAGCCTTCTAGCGGGGAAGTACAATGAGCAGTTCTTC. Translating it yields CASSLLAGKYNEQFF.

V usage is TRBV6-5 and J usage is TRBJ2-7, with 8 nucleotides matching TRBD1. V lost 3 bases and J lost 4; bases outside the gene matches: 8. The CDR3 totals 15 residues. The V gene's germline CDR1 is MNHEY and CDR2 SVGAGI. CDR3 DNA: TGTGCCAGCAGTTATTCCGGGACAGGAGAATACGAGCAGTACTTC. Protein: CASSYSGTGEYEQYF.

This clone has more than one count but fewer than ten. This chain links TRBV6-1 with TRBJ2-4, with 8 bases identical to TRBD2. V shed 4 bases and J 8 bases; nucleotides not matched to a gene: 13. Germline V gene sequence: CDR1 MNHNS, CDR2 SASEGT. The CDR3 extends over 16 amino acids. The CDR3 here is CASSVSSGSGIDIQYF. CDR3 DNA sequence: TGTGCCAGCAGTGTGTCCAGCGGGAGTGGGATTGACATTCAGTACTTC.

The chain uses TRBV15 and TRBJ1-1; D may be TRBD1 (5 bases). From germline, CDR1 is LNHNV and CDR2 YYDKDF (reference sequence). Trimming cost V 0 bases and J 10 bases, with 9 bases left between them. This CDR3 has 12 amino acids. This CDR3 is CATSRDQGSAFF. The DNA of the CDR3 is TGTGCCACCAGCAGAGACCAGGGCTCAGCTTTCTTT. The variable domain in full, with the rest retrieved from reference TRBV15 and TRBJ1-1, is DAMVIQNPRYQVTQFGKPVTLSCSQTLNHNVMYWYQQKSSQAPKLLFHYYDKDFNNEADTPDNFQSRRPNTSFCFLDIRSPGLGDTAMYLCATSRDQGSAFFGQGTRLTVV.

This chain uses TRBV29-1 with TRBJ2-1; TRBD1 or TRBD2 may be the D gene (6 bases each). The CDR3 is 14 residues long. Germline V lookup: CDR1 SQVTM, CDR2 ANQGSEA. Deletions cut 6 bases from V and 1 base from J, with 13 bases between. CDR3 nucleotide sequence: TGCAGCGTCTCCGGGGGCTCTTCCTACAATGAGCAGTTCTTC. This codes for CSVSGGSSYNEQFF.

The V gene is TRBV30, the J gene TRBJ2-5; either TRBD1 or TRBD2 may supply D (6 bases each). Germline CDR1 reads GTSNPN; CDR2 reads SVGIG (reference sequence). The V gene lost 4 bases and the J gene lost 6 bases, with 15 bases spanning the gap. The CDR3 is 13 amino acids. CDR3: CAWNLGGAKTQYF. The CDR3 coding sequence is TGTGCCTGGAATTTGGGGGGCGCAAAGACCCAGTACTTC.

The chain couples TRBV29-1 to TRBJ1-2, with D possibly TRBD1 on 5 matching bases. The germline V and J ends were trimmed by 1 base and 4 bases, with 13 bases remaining between them. Germline values: CDR1 SQVTM, CDR2 ANQGSEA. The CDR3 runs 14 residues. CDR3 nucleotides: TGCAGCGTTGAAGTCGAAAGGGGCGGCTATGGCTACACCTTC. Residues: CSVEVERGGYGYTF.

This clone was detected only once. The chain links TRBV4-3 to TRBJ1-1; 8 nucleotides line up with TRBD1. The V segment lost 9 bases and the J segment 1 base; nucleotides outside the gene matches: 7. Germline V CDR1 and CDR2: LGHNA, YSLEER. The CDR3 loop spans 14 amino acids. The CDR3 nucleotides are TGCGCCAGTGGGGACAGGTCGGGGAACACTGAAGCTTTCTTT. Residues: CASGDRSGNTEAFF.

J is TRBJ2-5 and V is TRBV7-2; no clear D gene. V lost 0 bases, J lost 4 bases, and 3 bases lay in between. The CDR3 consists of 12 residues. Per the germline V gene, CDR1 is SGHTA and CDR2 is FQGNSA. The CDR3 loop is CASSLASETQYF. The CDR3 DNA reads as TGTGCCAGCAGCTTAGCGTCAGAGACCCAGTACTTC.

The V and J genes are TRBV10-1 and TRBJ2-7, with a possible D match to TRBD2 (5 bases). With 0 bases removed from V and 5 bases from J, the gap between germline ends came to 14 bases. Germline CDR1 WNHNN, CDR2 SYGVQD (reference sequence). The CDR3 extends over 15 amino acids. The CDR3 DNA reads as TGCGCCAGCAGTGAGTCAAGTCTAGCTGTCCACGAGCAGTACTTC. Translating it yields CASSESSLAVHEQYF.

The chain joins TRBV2 to TRBJ1-1; no clear D gene. There are 11 residues in the CDR3. V lost 0 bases and J lost 10, with 6 bases in between. Germline CDR1 and CDR2: SNHLY and FYNNEI. The CDR3 loop reads CASSEAGRAFF. CDR3 coding DNA: TGTGCCAGCAGTGAAGCCGGGAGAGCTTTCTTT.

The CDR3 loop reads CASSPGQGRNNEQFF. DNA for the CDR3: TGTGCCAGCTCACCAGGACAGGGGCGGAACAATGAGCAGTTCTTC. The chain recombines TRBV18 with TRBJ2-1; 9 nucleotides match TRBD1. Germline V gene lookup returns CDR1 KGHSH and CDR2 LQKENI. The CDR3 totals 15 residues. Trimming cost V 2 bases and J 5 bases; bases outside gene matches: 4.

The rearrangement joins TRBV7-9 to TRBJ1-3; D not resolved. The V gene's germline CDR1 is SEHNR and CDR2 FQNEAQ (reference sequence). The CDR3 totals 16 residues. The germline V and J ends were trimmed by 1 base and 2 bases, with 12 bases remaining between them. This CDR3 reads CASSLDSSLAGNTIYF. CDR3 coding DNA: TGTGCCAGCAGCTTAGATTCGAGCCTGGCTGGAAACACCATATATTTT.